These 17 T cell receptor beta chains came from one sample sequenced in a study of blood T cell repertoires in COVID-19. Measured with immunoSEQ multiplex PCR; TCRdb has only the in-frame clones, and not every one. The table records 390,000 or so clones, around 91% of them present only once. Sequencing used PBMCs or T cells enriched from blood (not recorded which). These receptors were obtained from a man younger than 35 who had recovered from COVID-19.

The rearrangement links TRBV5-4 to TRBJ2-3, with TRBD2 identical over 10 bases. Germline V CDR1 and CDR2: SGHNT, YYREEE (reference sequence). V trimming: 5 bases; J trimming: 3 bases; junction bases outside the gene matches: 9. The CDR3 extends over 16 amino acids. In DNA, the CDR3 is TGTGCCAGCAGTTCTCTAGCGGGAGCTGGGACAGATACGCAGTATTTT. Amino acids: CASSSLAGAGTDTQYF.

The chain has TRBV30 and TRBJ2-1; D gene uncertain. The V gene lost 2 bases and the J gene lost 8 bases, with 13 bases spanning the gap. This CDR3 has 13 amino acids. CDR1 and CDR2 (germline): GTSNPN, SVGIG (reference sequence). CDR3 coding DNA: TGTGCCTGGAGTTCCCTCGGCGCGGATGAGCAGTTCTTC. Protein sequence: CAWSSLGADEQFF.

This chain links TRBV5-1 with TRBJ2-2; no clear D gene. The V end lost 0 bases, the J end lost 0 bases, and 6 bases lay between the germline ends. CDR3 length equals 15 residues. CDR1 and CDR2 (germline): SGHRS, YFSETQ. CDR3: CASSLGFANTGELFF. CDR3 in DNA: TGCGCCAGCAGCTTGGGTTTCGCGAACACCGGGGAGCTGTTTTTT.

The chain employs TRBV6-5 and TRBJ1-2, with 10 bases matching TRBD1. CDR3 size: 14 residues. CDR1 is MNHEY, CDR2 SVGAGI, per germline. V dropped 6 bases and J dropped 5; count of bases not matched to a gene: 6. CDR3 nucleotide sequence: TGTGCCAGCAGCACGGGACAGGGGTATTATGGCTACACCTTC. It yields the protein CASSTGQGYYGYTF.

This chain joins TRBV9 and TRBJ2-2; 8 bases are shared with TRBD1. The V gene end was trimmed by 3 bases and the J gene end by 4 bases; junction bases not matched to a gene: 11. Germline CDR1 is SGDLS and CDR2 is YYNGEE. This CDR3 has 17 residues. The CDR3: CASSAWTGSEFTGELFF. The CDR3 bases are TGTGCCAGCAGCGCCTGGACAGGGAGCGAATTCACCGGGGAGCTGTTTTTT.

The chain has TRBV7-3 and TRBJ2-3; TRBD1 might be the D (6 bases). Germline CDR1 and CDR2: SGHTA and FQGTGA. V lost 5 bases and J 1 base, leaving 10 bases between the germline ends. The CDR3 consists of 14 residues. For the CDR3, the DNA is TGTGCCAGCAGCATACAGGGTGGCACAGATACGCAGTATTTT. This gives the protein CASSIQGGTDTQYF.

V usage is TRBV28 and J usage is TRBJ2-7; TRBD1 might be the D (5 bases). CDR3 length: 12 amino acids. Germline values: CDR1 MDHEN, CDR2 SYDVKM. Trimming left V 4 bases short and J 4 bases short, with 8 bases between. CDR3 in DNA: TGTGCCAGCAGTTCGACAGAGTACGAGCAGTACTTC. Protein sequence: CASSSTEYEQYF.

This clone has just one count. The genes are TRBV2 and TRBJ1-6, with D hard to call. This CDR3 has 14 residues. The germline V gene encodes CDR1 SNHLY and CDR2 FYNNEI. V lost 8 bases and J lost 7, with 15 bases in between. CDR3 protein: CASRGEGVNSPLHF. As DNA, the CDR3 is TGTGCCAGCCGCGGTGAGGGAGTCAATTCACCCCTCCACTTT.

The chain is built from TRBV14 and TRBJ1-2, with D perhaps TRBD1 (5 bases). The germline V and J ends were trimmed by 4 bases and 2 bases, with 14 bases remaining between them. CDR3 length equals 15 residues. Germline V lookup: CDR1 SGHDN, CDR2 FVKESK. The CDR3 nucleotides are TGTGCCAGCAGCCCCCGGGGAGGGGCCAACTATGGCTACACCTTC. Translating it yields CASSPRGGANYGYTF. The variable domain in full, completed from reference TRBV14 and TRBJ1-2, reads EAGVTQFPSHSVIEKGQTVTLRCDPISGHDNLYWYRRVMGKEIKFLLHFVKESKQDESGMPNNRFLAERTGGTYSTLKVQPAELEDSGVYFCASSPRGGANYGYTFGSGTRLTVV.

This clone was counted a single time. The chain couples TRBV11-2 to TRBJ2-5; 7 bases fit TRBD2. The V and J ends lost 5 bases and 7 bases, in that order; junction bases with no gene match: 10. The CDR3 runs 14 residues. Per germline, CDR1 SGHAT and CDR2 FQNNGV. CDR3 nucleotides: TGTGCCAGCAGCCTGGGGGGGTCTGTAGGGACCCAGTACTTC. This gives the protein CASSLGGSVGTQYF.

This clone has just one count. The chain couples TRBV6-5 to TRBJ1-1; tentatively, D is TRBD1 (6 bases). CDR3 size: 16 residues. The V gene's germline CDR1 is MNHEY and CDR2 SVGAGI. The V and J ends lost 0 bases and 1 base respectively, with 12 bases between them. The CDR3 region has the DNA TGTGCCAGCAGTTACTCTTACAGGGTCCCGAACACTGAAGCTTTCTTT. It encodes CASSYSYRVPNTEAFF.

V usage is TRBV2 and J usage is TRBJ1-6, with 9 positions matching TRBD1. The trim removed 6 bases at V and 7 bases at J, leaving 4 bases unmatched. The CDR3 spans 14 residues. Germline-derived CDR1 and CDR2 are SNHLY and FYNNEI. The CDR3: CASSDTGGNSPLHF. CDR3 nucleotide sequence: TGTGCCAGCAGCGACACAGGGGGCAATTCACCCCTCCACTTT.

The chain has TRBV5-1 and TRBJ2-4; 12 bases are a match to TRBD2. The CDR3 totals 15 residues. V lost 0 bases and J lost 13; bases outside the gene matches: 8. Germline values: CDR1 SGHRS, CDR2 YFSETQ. This CDR3 reads CASSLEASGGALQYF. The CDR3, as DNA: TGCGCCAGCAGCTTGGAAGCTAGCGGGGGGGCCCTCCAGTACTTC.

The chain links TRBV5-1 to TRBJ2-3; D uncertain. Trimming took off 4 bases at V and 4 bases at J, with 19 bases between the two ends. The CDR3 has 16 residues. Germline V gene data show CDR1 as SGHRS and CDR2 as YFSETQ. CDR3 sequence: CASSPRGLPSPDTQYF. The CDR3 DNA follows: TGCGCCAGCAGCCCCCGAGGTCTTCCCTCGCCAGATACGCAGTATTTT.

Points on this clone: The same CDR3 arises from other DNA sequences in this sample as well. V and J are TRBV7-9 and TRBJ2-3; tentative D call: TRBD1 (5 bases). CDR1 and CDR2 from the germline V gene are SEHNR and FQNEAQ (reference sequence). This CDR3 is 15 amino acids long. Trimming shortened V by 1 base and J by 6 bases, and 14 bases separated the two germline ends. The CDR3 loop is CASSLGQGTSDTQYF. The CDR3 DNA is TGTGCCAGCAGCTTAGGCCAGGGCACGTCCGATACGCAGTATTTT.

This sequence joins TRBV28 and TRBJ2-1; D might be TRBD1 (5 bases). In germline, CDR1 is MDHEN, CDR2 SYDVKM. Trimming shortened V by 4 bases and J by 4 bases, and 8 bases separated the two germline ends. The CDR3 is 13 residues long. CDR3 amino acids: CASSSPGYNEQFF. The CDR3 DNA reads as TGTGCCAGCAGTTCTCCAGGGTACAATGAGCAGTTCTTC.

The V gene is TRBV5-1, the J gene TRBJ1-4, with D possibly matching TRBD1 (5 bases). The germline V gene encodes CDR1 SGHRS and CDR2 YFSETQ. V gave up 4 bases and J gave up 8 bases, with 18 bases separating them. CDR3 length: 15 amino acids. As DNA, the CDR3 is TGCGCCAGCAGCCCATTCCGGCAGGGCGGCGAAAAACTGTTTTTT. This codes for CASSPFRQGGEKLFF. The complete variable domain, with remaining parts taken from reference TRBV5-1 and TRBJ1-4, reads KAGVTQTPRYLIKTRGQQVTLSCSPISGHRSVSWYQQTPGQGLQFLFEYFSETQRNKGNFPGRFSGRQFSNSRSEMNVSTLELGDSALYLCASSPFRQGGEKLFFGSGTQLSVL.